Included here is one T cell receptor beta chain sequence, with context. The data originate from a study of human T cells and chemical hapten exposure. About the research overall: Chiefly female patients presented with alopecia areata, totalis or universalis.

This CDR3 contains 13 residues. Germline lookup yields CDR1 SGHTA and CDR2 FQGNSA. V shed 7 bases, J shed 8 bases, and the junction held 8 bases outside the gene matches. Regarding time point: pre-sensitization, week 0. Treatment described: therapeutic diphenylcyclopropenone sensitization with weekly scalp DPC. Library preparation tagged each individual cDNA molecule with a unique molecular identifier. TCRdb redid the calling of the RACE reads with MiXCR, one entry per CDR3 protein. Found here are more than 300,000 distinct CDR3 sequences, around 5% of them singletons; the top ten hold more than 8%. The clonotype originates from a woman between 18 and 29 years old with alopecia areata. Some clones in this sample may be carry-over from other donors' samples. V gene TRBV7-2 combines with J gene TRBJ2-3; 8 positions agree with TRBD2. The specimen was whole blood, collected in connection with sensitization to the hapten diphenylcyclopropenone (DPC). The CDR3 is CASTTGGVGTQYF. As DNA, the CDR3 is TGTGCCAGCACTACGGGGGGGGTTGGTACGCAGTATTTT.